These T cell receptor beta chains were read from a single sample in a study of CD8 T cells in Susac syndrome. MiXCR, applied by TCRdb to the immunoSEQ multiplex PCR reads, yields one record per CDR3 protein. The sample shows about 300,000 distinct CDR3 sequences, approximately 90% of them seen only once. What was sequenced was CD4+ T cells from PBMCs. These receptors were obtained from a human donor with multiple sclerosis. The CDR3 runs from the conserved cysteine through the conserved F or W. The D gene is left open where the match is weak. Not all rows give a size; the values are once, few, many and, for expanded clones, a class.

J	D	size	V	DNA	CDR3
TRBJ2-5	NA	NA	TRBV5-1	TGCGCCAGCACTCCGGGATTCCTTCAAGAGACCCAGTACTTC	CASTPGFLQETQYF
TRBJ2-1	NA	NA	TRBV2	TGTGCCAGCAGTGAAGCGCTTCGGATAGCGGCCTCCTACAATGAGCAGTTCTTC	CASSEALRIAASYNEQFF
TRBJ2-1	TRBD1	NA	TRBV14	TGTGCCAGCAGCCATTTCGGGACAGTCTACAATGAGCAGTTCTTC	CASSHFGTVYNEQFF
TRBJ2-1	NA	NA	TRBV6-2/TRBV6-3	TGTGCCAGCAGCAGACTTCGAGGGGGGAATGAGCAGTTCTTC	CASSRLRGGNEQFF
TRBJ2-3	NA	NA	TRBV7-2	TGTGCCAGCAGCCGTACCACCCTGGGGGATACGCAGTATTTT	CASSRTTLGDTQYF
TRBJ1-5	NA	NA	TRBV12-3/TRBV12-4	TGTGCCAGCAGTCCATTGGGGAGGGAAAGCAATCAGCCCCAGCATTTT	CASSPLGRESNQPQHF
TRBJ2-5	NA	NA	TRBV2	TGTGCCAGCAGTGAAGGCAGGGACCAAGAGACCCAGTACTTC	CASSEGRDQETQYF
TRBJ2-5	NA	NA	TRBV5-1	TGCGCCAGCAGCTTTGAGACTATCCAAGAGACCCAGTACTTC	CASSFETIQETQYF
TRBJ2-7	NA	once	TRBV23-1	TGCGCCAGCGTGGACAGTCAAGGGGTGGAGTTGGCGTACTTC	CASVDSQGVELAYF
TRBJ2-7	NA	NA	TRBV6-5	TGTGCCAGCAGCAGGGACTCGCTCGGGTACGAGCAGTACTTC	CASSRDSLGYEQYF
TRBJ1-1	NA	once	TRBV5-1	TGCGCCAGCAGTTACCCGAACACTGAAGCTTTCTTT	CASSYPNTEAFF
TRBJ1-5	NA	NA	TRBV5-4	TGTGCCAGCAGCTTGCCGGACGGGAGCAATCAGCCCCAGCATTTT	CASSLPDGSNQPQHF
TRBJ2-5	NA	once	TRBV5-6	TGTGCCAGCAGCTCCTGGGACGTCGGGACCCAGTACTTC	CASSSWDVGTQYF
TRBJ2-7	TRBD2	NA	TRBV10-3	TGTGCCATCAGTCACAGGGTAGCGGGGGGATCCTACGAGCAGTACTTC	CAISHRVAGGSYEQYF
TRBJ1-2	NA	NA	TRBV6-5	TGTGCCAGCAGTCACCCTTCAAGGCGAGGTCGTAGAAACTATGGCTACACCTTC	CASSHPSRRGRRNYGYTF
TRBJ1-6	NA	NA	TRBV7-9	TGTGCCAGCAATCTGGGGGGGCGAGACTCACCCCTCCACTTT	CASNLGGRDSPLHF
TRBJ2-7	TRBD2	NA	TRBV4-1	TGCGCCAGCAGCCAACCGACTAGCGGGAGGCATCGGAGCGAGCAGTACTTC	CASSQPTSGRHRSEQYF
TRBJ1-1	NA	NA	TRBV11-1	TGTGCCAGCAGCCGATCGACAGCCGGGAACACTGAAGCTTTCTTT	CASSRSTAGNTEAFF
TRBJ1-4	NA	NA	TRBV9	TGTGCCAGCAGCGTAGGCCAGGGGAATGAAAAACTGTTTTTT	CASSVGQGNEKLFF
TRBJ2-7	NA	NA	TRBV7-2	TGTGCCAGCAGCCCAGGACATGAACACGAGCAGTACTTC	CASSPGHEHEQYF
TRBJ1-2	TRBD1	NA	TRBV19	TGTGCCAGTATCCCGACCCCCGGACAGGATGGAGGCTACACCTTC	CASIPTPGQDGGYTF
TRBJ1-4	NA	NA	TRBV2	TGTGCCAGTAGTAACTCGGGGGAGCGGGGGGAAAAACTGTTTTTT	CASSNSGERGEKLFF
TRBJ2-3	NA	NA	TRBV29-1	TGCAGCGCTACCTTCGCAGATACGCAGTATTTT	CSATFADTQYF